This T cell receptor beta chain is drawn from a study of liver allograft versus peripheral blood T cells. Study summary: Hepatic allograft T cell receptor repertoires were evaluated relative to those present in recipients' peripheral blood. Study-level points and caveats: According to reports, the T cell receptor repertoires inside liver allografts differed from those in peripheral blood.

Germline V gives CDR1 KGHDR, CDR2 SFDVKD. V was pared by 3 bases and J by 5 bases, with 3 bases of the junction left unmatched. The CDR3 runs to 15 residues. MiXCR, applied by TCRdb to the reads, yields one record per CDR3 protein. The sample records more than 10,000 distinct CDR3 sequences, 25% to 30% being singletons. The sample holds a few counts of this clonotype. Its antigen is as yet unknown. The J gene is TRBJ2-7, the V gene TRBV24-1, with 13 bases identical to TRBD2. The sequence came from a human patient who had a liver transplant. Some T cells may arise from the graft donor. CDR3 sequence: CATSDPGLAGNEQYF. CDR3 nucleotides: TGTGCCACCAGTGATCCGGGACTAGCGGGGAACGAGCAGTACTTC.